The text below deals with one T cell receptor (beta chain). This specimen comes from a study of blood T cell repertoires in COVID-19. Trimming stripped 1 base from V and 5 bases from J, with 10 bases between. This CDR3 is built from 15 residues. From germline, CDR1 is SGHNT and CDR2 YYREEE (reference sequence). Clones were read by immunoSEQ multiplex PCR, and TCRdb kept only the in-frame ones, dropping some. The sample yields roughly 250,000 clones, just under 85% seen once. The sequence derives from a woman older than 75 with acute or convalescent COVID-19. The genes are TRBV5-4 and TRBJ1-6; the D gene is possibly TRBD1 (6 bases). The material sequenced was peripheral blood. This CDR3 is CASSLRTADNSPLHF. The CDR3 nucleotides are TGTGCCAGCAGCTTGCGGACAGCCGATAATTCACCCCTCCACTTT.